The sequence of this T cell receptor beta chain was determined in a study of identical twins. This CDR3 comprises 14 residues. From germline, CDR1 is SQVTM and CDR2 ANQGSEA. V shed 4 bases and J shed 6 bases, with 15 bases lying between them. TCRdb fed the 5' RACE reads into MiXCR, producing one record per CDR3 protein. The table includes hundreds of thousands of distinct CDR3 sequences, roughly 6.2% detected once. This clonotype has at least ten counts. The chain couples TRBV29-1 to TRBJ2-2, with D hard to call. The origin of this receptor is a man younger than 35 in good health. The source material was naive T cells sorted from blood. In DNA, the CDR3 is TGCAGCGTTGCGTATTCGGGCGAACCCGGGGAGCTGTTTTTT. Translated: CSVAYSGEPGELFF.